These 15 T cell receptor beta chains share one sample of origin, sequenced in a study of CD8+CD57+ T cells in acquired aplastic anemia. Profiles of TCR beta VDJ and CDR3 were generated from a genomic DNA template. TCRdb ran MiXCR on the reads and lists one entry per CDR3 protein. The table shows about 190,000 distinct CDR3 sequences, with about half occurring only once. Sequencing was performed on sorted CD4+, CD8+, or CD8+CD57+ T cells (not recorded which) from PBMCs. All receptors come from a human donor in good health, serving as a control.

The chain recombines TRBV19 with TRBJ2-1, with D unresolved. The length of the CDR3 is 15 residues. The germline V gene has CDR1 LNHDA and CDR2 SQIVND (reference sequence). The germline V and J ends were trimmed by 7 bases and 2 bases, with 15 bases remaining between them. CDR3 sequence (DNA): TGTGCCAGTACCCTCCGTGACGGACCCTACAATGAGCAGTTCTTC. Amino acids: CASTLRDGPYNEQFF.

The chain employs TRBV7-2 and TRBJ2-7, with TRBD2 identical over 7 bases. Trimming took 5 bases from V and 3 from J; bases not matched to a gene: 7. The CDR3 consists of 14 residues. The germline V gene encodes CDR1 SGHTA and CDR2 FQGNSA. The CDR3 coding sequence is TGTGCCAGCAGCCCACTAGCGTCCCTCTACGAGCAGTACTTC. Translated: CASSPLASLYEQYF. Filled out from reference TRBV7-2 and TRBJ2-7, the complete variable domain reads GAGVSQSPSNKVTEKGKDVELRCDPISGHTALYWYRQSLGQGLEFLIYFQGNSAPDKSGLPSDRFSAERTGGSVSTLTIQRTQQEDSAVYLCASSPLASLYEQYFGPGTRLTVT.

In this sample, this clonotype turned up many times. The CDR3 region is CASSQDPGYSNQPQHF. DNA for the CDR3: TGCGCCAGCAGCCAAGATCCCGGATATAGCAATCAGCCCCAGCATTTT. V gene TRBV4-3 combines with J gene TRBJ1-5; D remains unclear. V was cut by 0 bases and J by 0 bases, with 9 bases left in between. The V gene's germline CDR1 is LGHNA and CDR2 YSLEER. The CDR3 spans 16 residues.

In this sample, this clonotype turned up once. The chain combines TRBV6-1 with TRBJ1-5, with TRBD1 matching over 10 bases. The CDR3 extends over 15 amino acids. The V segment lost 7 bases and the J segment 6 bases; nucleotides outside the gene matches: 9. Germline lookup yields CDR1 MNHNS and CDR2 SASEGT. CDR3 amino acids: CASTTGQGVSQPQHF. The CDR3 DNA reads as TGTGCCAGCACAACCGGACAGGGGGTTAGTCAGCCCCAGCATTTT.

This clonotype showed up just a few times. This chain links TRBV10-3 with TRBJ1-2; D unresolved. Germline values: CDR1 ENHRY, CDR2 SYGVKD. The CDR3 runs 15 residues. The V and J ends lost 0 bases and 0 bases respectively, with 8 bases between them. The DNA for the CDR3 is TGTGCCATCAGTGAGTCGGACGCACCTAACTATGGCTACACCTTC. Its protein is CAISESDAPNYGYTF.

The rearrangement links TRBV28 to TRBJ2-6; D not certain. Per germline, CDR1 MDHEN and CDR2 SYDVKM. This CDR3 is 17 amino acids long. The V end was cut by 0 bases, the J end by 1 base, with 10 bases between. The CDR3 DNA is TGTGCCAGCAGTTTATGGGTAGGAGATTCTGGGGCCAACGTCCTGACTTTC. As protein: CASSLWVGDSGANVLTF.

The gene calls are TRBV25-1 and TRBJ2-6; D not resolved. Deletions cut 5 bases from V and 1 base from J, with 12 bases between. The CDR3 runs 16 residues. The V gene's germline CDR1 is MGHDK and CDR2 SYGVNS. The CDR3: CASSSPLRSGANVLTF. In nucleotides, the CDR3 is TGTGCCAGCAGTTCCCCGTTAAGGTCTGGGGCCAACGTCCTGACTTTC.

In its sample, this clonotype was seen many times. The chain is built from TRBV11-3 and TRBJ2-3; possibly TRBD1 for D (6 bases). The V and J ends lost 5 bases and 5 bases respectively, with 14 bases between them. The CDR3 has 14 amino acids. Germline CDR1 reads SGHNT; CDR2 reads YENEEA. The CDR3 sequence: CASSPGQSVDTQYF. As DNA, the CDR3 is TGTGCCAGCAGCCCCGGACAGAGCGTAGATACGCAGTATTTT.

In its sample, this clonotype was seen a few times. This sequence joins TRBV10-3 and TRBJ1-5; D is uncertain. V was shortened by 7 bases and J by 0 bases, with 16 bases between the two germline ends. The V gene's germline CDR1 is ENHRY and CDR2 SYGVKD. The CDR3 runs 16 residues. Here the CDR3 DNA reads TGTGCCATCAAACCAGCGGGGAGTCATAGCAATCAGCCCCAGCATTTT. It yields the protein CAIKPAGSHSNQPQHF.

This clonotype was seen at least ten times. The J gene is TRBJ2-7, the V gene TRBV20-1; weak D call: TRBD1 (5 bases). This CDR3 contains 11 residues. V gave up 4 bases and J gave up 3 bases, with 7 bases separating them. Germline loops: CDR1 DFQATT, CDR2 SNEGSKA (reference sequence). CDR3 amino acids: CSAIDSYEQYF. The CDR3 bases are TGCAGTGCTATCGACAGCTACGAGCAGTACTTC.

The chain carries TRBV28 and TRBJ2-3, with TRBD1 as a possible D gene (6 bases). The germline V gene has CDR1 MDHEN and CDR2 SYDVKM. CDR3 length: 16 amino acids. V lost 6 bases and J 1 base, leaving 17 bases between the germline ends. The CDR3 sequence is CASSGRGFMGTDTQYF. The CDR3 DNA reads TGTGCCAGCAGCGGCAGGGGATTCATGGGCACAGATACGCAGTATTTT.

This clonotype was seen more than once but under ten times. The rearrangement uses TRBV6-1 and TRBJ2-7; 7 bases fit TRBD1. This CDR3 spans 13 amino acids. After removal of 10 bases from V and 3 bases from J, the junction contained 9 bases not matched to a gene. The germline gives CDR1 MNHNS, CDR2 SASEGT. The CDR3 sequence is CATRPTGIYEQYV. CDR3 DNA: TGTGCCACCAGACCGACAGGGATCTACGAGCAGTACGTC.

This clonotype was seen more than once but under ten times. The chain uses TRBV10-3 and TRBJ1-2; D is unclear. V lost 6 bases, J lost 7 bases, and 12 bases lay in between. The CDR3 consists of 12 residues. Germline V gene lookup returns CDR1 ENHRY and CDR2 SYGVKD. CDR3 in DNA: TGTGCCATCAGGGAAGGACGTCTTGGCTACACCTTC. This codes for CAIREGRLGYTF.

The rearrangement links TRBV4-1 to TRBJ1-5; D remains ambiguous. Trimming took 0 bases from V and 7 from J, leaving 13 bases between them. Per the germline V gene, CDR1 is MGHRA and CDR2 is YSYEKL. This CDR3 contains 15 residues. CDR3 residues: CASSQEAFYEQPQHF. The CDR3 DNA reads TGCGCCAGCAGCCAAGAGGCGTTCTACGAGCAGCCCCAGCATTTT.

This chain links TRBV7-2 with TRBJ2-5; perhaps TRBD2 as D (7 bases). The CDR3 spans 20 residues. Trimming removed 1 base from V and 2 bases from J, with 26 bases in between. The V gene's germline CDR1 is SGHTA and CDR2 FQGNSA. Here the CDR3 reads CASSLDPDSGGGAIQETQYF. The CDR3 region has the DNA TGTGCCAGCAGCTTAGACCCGGACTCTGGGGGGGGCGCAATTCAAGAGACCCAGTACTTC. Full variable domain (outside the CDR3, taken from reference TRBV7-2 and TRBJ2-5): GAGVSQSPSNKVTEKGKDVELRCDPISGHTALYWYRQSLGQGLEFLIYFQGNSAPDKSGLPSDRFSAERTGGSVSTLTIQRTQQEDSAVYLCASSLDPDSGGGAIQETQYFGPGTRLLVL.